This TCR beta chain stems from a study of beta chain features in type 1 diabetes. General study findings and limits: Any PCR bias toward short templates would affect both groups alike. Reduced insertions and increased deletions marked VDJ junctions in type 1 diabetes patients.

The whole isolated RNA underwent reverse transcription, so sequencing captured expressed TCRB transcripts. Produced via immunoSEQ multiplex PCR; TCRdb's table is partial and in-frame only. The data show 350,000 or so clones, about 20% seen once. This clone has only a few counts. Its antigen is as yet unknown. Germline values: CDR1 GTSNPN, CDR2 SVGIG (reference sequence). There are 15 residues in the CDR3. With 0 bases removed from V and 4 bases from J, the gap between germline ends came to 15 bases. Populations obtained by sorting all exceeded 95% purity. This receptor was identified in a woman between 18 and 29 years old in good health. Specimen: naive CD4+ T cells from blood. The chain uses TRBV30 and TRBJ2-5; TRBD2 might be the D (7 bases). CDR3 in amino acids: CAWSVWGGAGETQYF. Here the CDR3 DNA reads TGTGCCTGGAGTGTTTGGGGGGGGGCCGGAGAGACCCAGTACTTC.